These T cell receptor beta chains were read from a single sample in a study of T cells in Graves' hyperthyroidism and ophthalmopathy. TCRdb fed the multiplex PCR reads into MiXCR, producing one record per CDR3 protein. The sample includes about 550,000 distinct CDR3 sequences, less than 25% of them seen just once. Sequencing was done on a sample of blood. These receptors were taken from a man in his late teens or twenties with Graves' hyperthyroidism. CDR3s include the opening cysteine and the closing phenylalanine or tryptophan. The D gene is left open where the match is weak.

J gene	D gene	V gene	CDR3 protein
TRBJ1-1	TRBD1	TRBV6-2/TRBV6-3	CATGQGTNTEAFF
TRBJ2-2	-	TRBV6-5	CASSYAAGFGELFF
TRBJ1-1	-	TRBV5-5	CASSLAAGNTEAFF
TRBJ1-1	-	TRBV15	CATSSANTEAFF
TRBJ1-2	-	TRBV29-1	CSVANPSGSEGYTF
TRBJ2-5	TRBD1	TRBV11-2	CASSPWDSFQETQYF
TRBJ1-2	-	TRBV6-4	CASSDTEGLGVNGYTF
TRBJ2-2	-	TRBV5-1	CASSLGRQRGSGELFF
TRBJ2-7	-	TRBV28	CASNIKGGKQYF
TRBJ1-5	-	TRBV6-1	CASSDQGNQPQHF
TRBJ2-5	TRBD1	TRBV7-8	CASSSTGVPTPESQKETQYF
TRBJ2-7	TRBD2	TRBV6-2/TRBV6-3	CASSSIAGVYEQYF
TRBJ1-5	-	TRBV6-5	CASSYLGQGNQPQHF
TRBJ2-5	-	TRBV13	CASSLSSDNVQETQYF
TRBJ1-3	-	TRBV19	CASRTGKEDHGSGNTIYF
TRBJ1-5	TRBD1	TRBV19	CAREDSSQGDQPQHF
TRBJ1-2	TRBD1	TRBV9	CASSPPGQGVSGYTF
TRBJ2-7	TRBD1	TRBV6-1	CASRGGQGIYEQYF
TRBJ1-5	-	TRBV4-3	CASSQEVMSNQPQHF
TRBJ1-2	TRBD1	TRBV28	CASSQGQGNDGYTF
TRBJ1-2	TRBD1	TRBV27	CASSERTGPNYGYTF
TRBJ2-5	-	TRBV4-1	CASSQAARADETQYF
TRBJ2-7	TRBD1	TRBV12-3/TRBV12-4	CASSPRTGLYEQYF
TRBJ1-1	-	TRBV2	CASSEWQGSKNTEAFF
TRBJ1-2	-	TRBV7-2	CASSLVPGLSYGYTF
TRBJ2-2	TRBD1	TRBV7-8	CASSTGTGSNTGELFF
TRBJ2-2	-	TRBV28	CASSRPVSGELFF
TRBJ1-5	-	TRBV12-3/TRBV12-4	CASSLGGFEQPQHF
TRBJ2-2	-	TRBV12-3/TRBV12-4	CASSFYGGDRPGELFF
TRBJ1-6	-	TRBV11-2	CASSLEGWGSPLHF
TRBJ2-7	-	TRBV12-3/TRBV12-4	CASSFDSYEQYF
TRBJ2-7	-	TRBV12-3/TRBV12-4	CASSFGREQYF
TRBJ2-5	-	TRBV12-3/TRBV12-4	CASSTSVGKTQYF
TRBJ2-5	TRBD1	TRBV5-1	CASSLAGTGGQETQYF
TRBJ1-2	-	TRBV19	CASSIRSEQVRGYTF
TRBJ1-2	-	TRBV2	CASMEGLWGYTF
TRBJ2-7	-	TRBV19	CASSLPAGLEQYF
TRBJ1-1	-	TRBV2	CASSEAGNTEAFF
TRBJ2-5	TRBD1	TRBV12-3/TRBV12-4	CASSRQGGRQETQYF
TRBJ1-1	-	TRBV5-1	CASSGETGARRTEAFF
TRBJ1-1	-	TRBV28	CASSFVLSANTEAFF